Below, 26 T cell receptor beta chains from the same sample are listed, as sequenced in a study of T cells expressing NK-cell markers. Following a re-call of the 5' RACE reads, TCRdb has one entry per CDR3 protein and lacks DNA. The ten most abundant clones cover less than 20% of a sample with approximately 150,000 distinct CDR3 sequences. The sample comprised blood T cells: a sorted CD56 or NKG2C T cell subset, CD4+ or CD8+ T cells, or bulk PBMC T cells (not recorded which). Receptor source: a woman between 18 and 69 years old in good health.

The J gene is TRBJ2-7, the V gene TRBV28; the TRBD2 assignment by TCRdb is unverifiable without DNA. The CDR3 runs to 16 residues. Germline assignment: CDR1 MDHEN and CDR2 SYDVKM. Here the CDR3 reads CASNVYTASASYEQYF.

This chain connects TRBV6-2 or TRBV6-3 to TRBJ2-1; TCRdb returns TRBD1, unconfirmable since there is no DNA. This CDR3 is 17 amino acids long. CDR1 is MNHEY, CDR2 SVGEGT, per germline. The CDR3 sequence: CASSPGPGGRFVNEQFF.

The V gene is TRBV7-8, the J gene TRBJ2-5. The CDR3 consists of 15 residues. Germline values: CDR1 SGHVS, CDR2 FQNEAQ. The CDR3 loop is CASSLGLHYQETQYF.

CDR3 sequence reads: CAISPLAGGGTDTQYF. This sequence joins TRBV10-3 and TRBJ2-3; the TCRdb call, TRBD2, lacks DNA for checking. The V gene's germline CDR1 is ENHRY and CDR2 SYGVKD. The CDR3 is made up of 16 amino acids.

The chain is built from TRBV20-1 and TRBJ2-7. The CDR3 length is 14 residues. The germline V gene encodes CDR1 DFQATT and CDR2 SNEGSKA (reference sequence). CDR3 amino acids: CSARLSSGIGEQYF.

The chain recombines TRBV7-9 with TRBJ2-7. CDR3 size: 14 residues. CDR1 is SEHNR and CDR2 is FQNEAQ in the germline V gene (reference sequence). The CDR3 spells CASSYRQESYEQYF.

V is TRBV20-1 and J is TRBJ2-7; no DNA is available, so the TRBD1 call from TCRdb remains unchecked. This CDR3 has 11 residues. CDR1 and CDR2 from the germline V gene are DFQATT and SNEGSKA (reference sequence). The CDR3 spells CSAKTGVAQYF.

V gene TRBV7-3 combines with J gene TRBJ2-6. This CDR3 has 16 amino acids. Per the germline V gene, CDR1 is SGHTA and CDR2 is FQGTGA. The CDR3: CASSRDGTSGANVLTF.

This sequence joins TRBV27 and TRBJ2-3; TCRdb proposes TRBD2, but this gene call is untestable without DNA. This CDR3 comprises 15 residues. CDR1 and CDR2 from the germline V gene are MNHEY and SMNVEV (reference sequence). CDR3 in amino acids: CASSFRGRRTDTQYF.

The rearrangement joins TRBV27 to TRBJ1-1; checking the TCRdb D call of TRBD1 is not possible without DNA. CDR1 MNHEY and CDR2 SMNVEV come from the germline V gene (reference sequence). This CDR3 has 15 amino acids. The CDR3: CASSFGTGPSTEAFF.

CDR3: CASSPFDTIYF. This chain joins TRBV12-3 or TRBV12-4 and TRBJ1-3. The CDR3 spans 11 residues.

The chain links TRBV12-3 or TRBV12-4 to TRBJ2-4. The CDR3 extends over 15 amino acids. The CDR3 region is CASTPNLLAKNIQYF.

The gene calls are TRBV12-3 or TRBV12-4 and TRBJ1-6; no DNA is available, so the TRBD1 call from TCRdb remains unchecked. This CDR3 has 14 amino acids. The CDR3 is CASRPGTGGRSLHF.

The chain recombines TRBV12-3 or TRBV12-4 with TRBJ1-2; absent DNA, TCRdb's TRBD1 call cannot be checked. The CDR3 loop spans 15 amino acids. CDR3: CASSTSGARIYGYTF.

The J gene is TRBJ2-2, the V gene TRBV7-7; TCRdb gives TRBD1 as the D gene, but with no DNA this cannot be confirmed. The CDR3 has 12 residues. Germline assignment: CDR1 SSHAT and CDR2 FNYEAQ (reference sequence). This CDR3 is CASSPGVGAPFF.

V usage is TRBV7-2 and J usage is TRBJ2-1; the TCRdb call, TRBD2, lacks DNA for checking. The germline V gene has CDR1 SGHTA and CDR2 FQGNSA. CDR3 length equals 13 residues. CDR3 region: CACGSIRNNEQFF.

This sequence joins TRBV30 and TRBJ2-5; the TRBD2 assignment by TCRdb is unverifiable without DNA. The CDR3 is made up of 13 amino acids. Germline values: CDR1 GTSNPN, CDR2 SVGIG (reference sequence). The CDR3 loop is CAWSVLAGKTQYF. Variable domain in full (rest from reference TRBV30 and TRBJ2-5): SQTIHQWPATLVQPVGSPLSLECTVEGTSNPNLYWYRQAAGRGLQLLFYSVGIGQISSEVPQNLSASRPQDRQFILSSKKLLLSDSGFYLCAWSVLAGKTQYFGPGTRLLVL.

This chain connects TRBV5-1 to TRBJ2-7; TCRdb proposes TRBD1, but this gene call is untestable without DNA. CDR1 and CDR2 from the germline V gene are SGHRS and YFSETQ. The CDR3 covers 14 residues. The CDR3 region is CASSAQPGSGEQYF.

The V and J genes are TRBV12-3 or TRBV12-4 and TRBJ2-3; TCRdb calls TRBD2, which cannot be checked without DNA. There are 14 residues in the CDR3. CDR3 protein: CACNGASGTDTQYF.

The V and J genes are TRBV12-3 or TRBV12-4 and TRBJ2-7; TCRdb gives TRBD2 as the D gene, but with no DNA this cannot be confirmed. CDR3 size: 14 residues. CDR3 sequence: CASSFGGRQYEQYF.

This chain uses TRBV30 with TRBJ2-7; checking the TCRdb D call of TRBD1 is not possible without DNA. Germline CDR1 and CDR2: GTSNPN and SVGIG (reference sequence). The CDR3 extends over 12 amino acids. CDR3 residues: CAWRARQSGQYF.

CDR3 sequence reads: CASSQLRNTEAFF. The chain recombines TRBV3-1 with TRBJ1-1. Germline assignment: CDR1 LGHDT and CDR2 YNNKEL (reference sequence). The CDR3 length is 13 residues.

This rearrangement joins TRBV20-1 to TRBJ1-2; TCRdb designates TRBD1, a call that cannot be tested without DNA. Germline values: CDR1 DFQATT, CDR2 SNEGSKA (reference sequence). The CDR3 length is 13 residues. The CDR3 loop is CSARDSRGLGYTF.

This sequence joins TRBV12-3 or TRBV12-4 and TRBJ1-3. The CDR3 is 16 amino acids. CDR3 in amino acids: CASSLEVSPRSNTIYF.

J is TRBJ1-1 and V is TRBV15. The germline V gene has CDR1 LNHNV and CDR2 YYDKDF (reference sequence). The CDR3 totals 14 residues. Here the CDR3 reads CATSRRDINTEAFF.

The genes are TRBV30 and TRBJ2-7; TCRdb's assignment of TRBD1 cannot be checked, as there is no DNA. Germline V gives CDR1 GTSNPN, CDR2 SVGIG (reference sequence). The CDR3 spans 13 residues. The CDR3 here is CAWSPQGPHEQYF. Together with reference TRBV30 and TRBJ2-7, the CDR3 gives the full variable domain: SQTIHQWPATLVQPVGSPLSLECTVEGTSNPNLYWYRQAAGRGLQLLFYSVGIGQISSEVPQNLSASRPQDRQFILSSKKLLLSDSGFYLCAWSPQGPHEQYFGPGTRLTVT.